Each of the 23 T cell receptor beta chains below was sequenced from the same sample in a study of T cell responses to AZD1222 COVID-19 vaccine. Repertoires were generated with immunoSEQ multiplex PCR, while TCRdb's copy carries only in-frame clones and drops some. The sample lists more than 150,000 clones, 80% to 95% occurring once. The sample in question was peripheral blood, obtained on day 0 of AZD1222 vaccination. The receptors shown here come from an adult in good health.

The chain couples TRBV7-9 to TRBJ2-5, with D possibly being TRBD2 (5 bases). CDR1 and CDR2 from the germline V gene are SEHNR and FQNEAQ (reference sequence). V shed 5 bases and J shed 6 bases, with 25 bases lying between them. The CDR3 covers 17 residues. The CDR3 DNA is TGTGCCAGCAGCGATACCGAAACTAGGGTCCCCGGGAAGACCCAGTACTTC. Encoded protein: CASSDTETRVPGKTQYF.

V is TRBV19 and J is TRBJ1-4; the D gene is possibly TRBD1 (5 bases). This CDR3 spans 15 amino acids. Germline V gene sequence: CDR1 LNHDA, CDR2 SQIVND (reference sequence). Trimming pared 5 bases from V and 0 bases from J, leaving 10 bases between. This CDR3 is CASSSGEATNEKLFF. The CDR3 DNA is TGTGCCAGTAGTTCGGGGGAGGCAACTAATGAAAAACTGTTTTTT.

The chain uses TRBV11-2 and TRBJ1-3, with 10 bases aligning to TRBD1. V trimming: 6 bases; J trimming: 0 bases; junction bases outside the gene matches: 8. Germline V lookup: CDR1 SGHAT, CDR2 FQNNGV. The CDR3 is 17 residues long. CDR3 coding DNA: TGTGCCAGCAGTCGCTGGACAGGGGGAATCTCTGGAAACACCATATATTTT. It encodes CASSRWTGGISGNTIYF. Full variable domain (remainder filled in from reference TRBV11-2 and TRBJ1-3): EAGVAQSPRYKIIEKRQSVAFWCNPISGHATLYWYQQILGQGPKLLIQFQNNGVVDDSQLPKDRFSAERLKGVDSTLKIQPAKLEDSAVYLCASSRWTGGISGNTIYFGEGSWLTVV.

V is TRBV4-2 and J is TRBJ2-4; the match to TRBD2 covers 9 bases. Trimming at V came to 3 bases and at J to 5 bases, leaving 5 bases not matched to a gene. The CDR3 loop spans 15 amino acids. The germline gives CDR1 LGHNA, CDR2 YNFKEQ. CDR3 sequence reads: CASSQAAGGENIQYF. CDR3 nucleotides: TGTGCCAGCAGCCAGGCAGCGGGGGGCGAAAACATTCAGTACTTC.

A word on this clone: The same CDR3 can be traced to other DNA sequences in this sample. J is TRBJ1-3 and V is TRBV28; 7 bases line up with TRBD1. Trimming at V came to 3 bases and at J to 0 bases, leaving 2 bases not matched to a gene. This CDR3 spans 15 amino acids. The germline gives CDR1 MDHEN, CDR2 SYDVKM. DNA of the CDR3: TGTGCCAGCAGTTTCCAGGGGGGCTCTGGAAACACCATATATTTT. Translation gives CASSFQGGSGNTIYF.

The rearrangement links TRBV28 to TRBJ2-6, with unresolved D. The CDR3 is made up of 16 amino acids. V was trimmed by 5 bases and J by 1 base, leaving 12 bases between them. CDR1 and CDR2 (germline): MDHEN, SYDVKM. This CDR3 is CASSLTVGSGANVLTF. The CDR3 DNA reads TGTGCCAGCAGTCTGACGGTGGGGTCTGGGGCCAACGTCCTGACTTTC.

This chain links TRBV19 with TRBJ1-2, with 8 positions matching TRBD1. The CDR3 sequence is 14 residues long. Germline-derived CDR1 and CDR2 are LNHDA and SQIVND (reference sequence). The junction had 5 bases not matched to a gene; V was cut back by 8 bases and J by 0 bases. The CDR3 DNA sequence: TGTGCCAGTGGACAGGGTGGAGCTAACTATGGCTACACCTTC. It specifies CASGQGGANYGYTF.

This clone was seen more than once but under ten times. V is TRBV7-2 and J is TRBJ1-3; perhaps TRBD1 as D (5 bases). V was clipped by 3 bases and J by 2 bases, with 8 bases between them. Germline V gives CDR1 SGHTA, CDR2 FQGNSA. CDR3 length equals 14 residues. In nucleotides, the CDR3 is TGTGCCAGCAGCTTTCCGGGACCTGGAAACACCATATATTTT. Translated: CASSFPGPGNTIYF.

The rearrangement joins TRBV11-1 to TRBJ1-3; no clear D. Trimming took off 1 base at V and 0 bases at J, with 7 bases between the two ends. Germline-derived CDR1 and CDR2 are SGHAT and FQDESV (reference sequence). The CDR3 spans 15 residues. The CDR3 coding sequence is TGTGCCAGCAGCTTAGGGGCCAACTCTGGAAACACCATATATTTT. Residues: CASSLGANSGNTIYF. The whole variable domain, filled in from reference TRBV11-1 and TRBJ1-3, reads EAEVAQSPRYKITEKSQAVAFWCDPISGHATLYWYRQILGQGPELLVQFQDESVVDDSQLPKDRFSAERLKGVDSTLKIQPAELGDSAMYLCASSLGANSGNTIYFGEGSWLTVV.

This clone has just one count. The V gene is TRBV19, the J gene TRBJ1-2, with D perhaps TRBD1 (5 bases). Per the germline V gene, CDR1 is LNHDA and CDR2 is SQIVND (reference sequence). The CDR3 sequence is 15 residues long. Trimming took 6 bases from V and 7 from J, leaving 21 bases between them. CDR3 region: CASSTTFGGSSGYTF. As DNA, the CDR3 is TGTGCCAGTAGCACCACGTTTGGGGGATCGAGTGGCTACACCTTC.

The rearrangement uses TRBV19 and TRBJ1-4, with D possibly TRBD1 on 5 matching bases. This CDR3 contains 16 residues. In germline, CDR1 is LNHDA, CDR2 SQIVND (reference sequence). Trimming stripped 8 bases from V and 10 bases from J, with 26 bases between. CDR3 DNA: TGTGCCAGTCGCTATGAAGGGGCTGGGGTCGGGGGAAAACTGTTTTTT. It translates to CASRYEGAGVGGKLFF.

The CDR3 sequence: CASTTGREREKLFF. In nucleotides, the CDR3 is TGTGCCAGCACGACAGGGAGGGAGAGGGAAAAACTGTTTTTT. The J gene is TRBJ1-4, the V gene TRBV27, with 7 bases aligning to TRBD1. The CDR3 runs to 14 residues. CDR1 MNHEY and CDR2 SMNVEV come from the germline V gene (reference sequence). With 7 bases clipped from V and 8 bases from J, the junction kept 10 bases outside the gene matches.

The CDR3 sequence is CSASLNFRVDGMDTQYF. The CDR3 DNA reads as TGCAGTGCTAGTCTCAACTTCCGGGTCGACGGTATGGATACGCAGTATTTT. The rearrangement uses TRBV20-1 and TRBJ2-3; D unclear. The CDR3 is 17 residues long. V dropped 3 bases and J dropped 6 bases, with 25 bases sitting between them. In germline, CDR1 is DFQATT, CDR2 SNEGSKA (reference sequence).

J is TRBJ1-5 and V is TRBV6-5; D gene unclear. Germline V gene data show CDR1 as MNHEY and CDR2 as SVGAGI. The CDR3 loop spans 15 amino acids. Between the trimmed V and J ends, which lost 5 bases and 0 bases, there was a span of 11 bases. The CDR3 coding sequence is TGTGCCAGCAGTCCCGTGGAGCGTAGCAATCAGCCCCAGCATTTT. This codes for CASSPVERSNQPQHF.

The rearrangement uses TRBV7-8 and TRBJ2-5, with no clear D. Trimming took off 8 bases at V and 2 bases at J, with 12 bases between the two ends. This CDR3 contains 13 residues. CDR1 is SGHVS, CDR2 FQNEAQ, per germline. This chain's CDR3 is CASQRGQQETQYF. In nucleotides, the CDR3 is TGTGCCAGCCAAAGAGGCCAACAAGAGACCCAGTACTTC.

The chain carries TRBV4-1 and TRBJ2-1, with D perhaps TRBD1 (6 bases). Looked up from germline, CDR1 is MGHRA and CDR2 is YSYEKL. The CDR3 is 15 amino acids. Trimming stripped 5 bases from V and 8 bases from J, with 19 bases between. The CDR3 protein is CASSEGDNGFYEQFF. The CDR3 DNA reads as TGCGCCAGCAGCGAAGGGGACAACGGGTTCTATGAGCAGTTCTTC.

CDR3: CASSYLMTGKLYYGYTF. CDR3 sequence (DNA): TGTGCCAGCAGTTACTTGATGACAGGGAAGTTGTACTATGGCTACACCTTC. The chain combines TRBV6-2 or TRBV6-3 with TRBJ1-2; the match to TRBD1 covers 7 bases. The V gene's germline CDR1 is MNHEY and CDR2 SVGEGT. The CDR3 length is 17 residues. Unmatched junction bases numbered 11, after V lost 1 base and J lost 3 bases.

The chain combines TRBV10-2 with TRBJ2-5, with D uncertain. Trimming left V 10 bases short and J 4 bases short, with 16 bases between. Germline V gene lookup returns CDR1 WSHSY and CDR2 SAAADI. The CDR3 has 13 amino acids. CDR3 region: CAIRKGMIETQYF. The CDR3 bases are TGCGCCATTAGGAAAGGGATGATAGAGACCCAGTACTTC.

The chain is built from TRBV2 and TRBJ2-2, with D tentatively TRBD2 (5 bases). The ends were cut back, 3 bases at V and 6 bases at J, with 11 bases in the middle. The CDR3 consists of 14 residues. The germline CDR1 and CDR2 sequences are SNHLY and FYNNEI. Written as DNA, the CDR3 is TGTGCCAGCAGTGAGTCGGGGATAGCCGGGGAGCTGTTTTTT. Translation gives CASSESGIAGELFF.

The CDR3 loop is CASTQVVAGPSTDTQYF. In nucleotides, the CDR3 is TGTGCCAGTACCCAAGTTGTGGCAGGGCCAAGCACAGATACGCAGTATTTT. This chain joins TRBV19 and TRBJ2-3; possible D gene TRBD1, 5 bases. This CDR3 contains 17 residues. CDR1 LNHDA and CDR2 SQIVND come from the germline V gene (reference sequence). V lost 7 bases, J lost 0 bases, and 20 bases lay in between.

There are a few counts of this clone. Other DNA sequences in the sample encode the same CDR3. The rearrangement joins TRBV12-5 to TRBJ1-1, with D unresolved. Germline CDR1 LGHNT, CDR2 FRNRAP. The V end lost 1 base, the J end lost 3 bases, and 9 bases lay between the germline ends. The CDR3 length is 14 residues. The chain's CDR3 is CASGLGLGDTEAFF. Here the CDR3 DNA reads TGTGCTAGTGGTTTGGGGCTTGGGGACACTGAAGCTTTCTTT.

The V and J genes are TRBV7-8 and TRBJ1-6; 7 bases are a match to TRBD1. The V gene's germline CDR1 is SGHVS and CDR2 FQNEAQ. Unmatched junction bases numbered 10, after V lost 7 bases and J lost 10 bases. The CDR3 sequence is 14 residues long. Written as DNA, the CDR3 is TGTGCCAGCACCCAAAGAGGGGGCGCCTCACCCCTCCACTTT. Amino acids: CASTQRGGASPLHF.

The chain is built from TRBV10-1 and TRBJ2-7, with D perhaps assigned TRBD1 or TRBD2 (5 bases each). The CDR3 spans 15 residues. The germline V and J ends were trimmed by 5 bases and 2 bases, with 16 bases remaining between them. Germline loops: CDR1 WNHNN, CDR2 SYGVQD (reference sequence). The CDR3 DNA is TGCGCCAGCAGTCCTGACAGAGGGACCGCCTACGAGCAGTACTTC. Encoded protein: CASSPDRGTAYEQYF.